This entry features one TCR beta chain sequence. Its target is unknown. These data originate in a study of graft-versus-host responses after intestinal transplantation. The junction had 9 bases not matched to a gene; V was cut back by 2 bases and J by 3 bases. Germline CDR1 is SNHLY and CDR2 is FYNNEI. CDR3 length equals 16 residues. Study-wide results and limits: Some patients had graft-donor T cell macrochimerism, and their allografts showed high graft-versus-host to host-versus-graft clonal ratios. Researchers found GvH clones in recipient marrow, and some showed up first in ileum or blood.

This table comes from immunoSEQ multiplex PCR, and its TCRdb copy is limited to in-frame clones, with some not included. The repertoire holds some 110,000 clones, with over 85% as singletons. The sequences come from unstimulated CD4+ T cells sorted from spleen or lymph node cells, collected before transplant. The V gene is TRBV2, the J gene TRBJ1-1, with 7 bases fitting TRBD1. The clonotype was recovered from a human donor who was the organ donor for an intestinal transplant. The CDR3 nucleotides read TGTGCCAGCAGTGAAAGTTCGGACAGGCAATACACTGAAGCTTTCTTT. This sequence encodes CASSESSDRQYTEAFF. The full variable domain, in which reference TRBV2 and TRBJ1-1 provide the parts outside the CDR3, is EPEVTQTPSHQVTQMGQEVILRCVPISNHLYFYWYRQILGQKVEFLVSFYNNEISEKSEIFDDQFSVERPDGSNFTLKIRSTKLEDSAMYFCASSESSDRQYTEAFFGQGTRLTVV.